Listed below are T cell receptor beta chains from one sample, sequenced in a study of blood T cell repertoires in COVID-19. The table came from immunoSEQ multiplex PCR; TCRdb's copy has only in-frame clones and leaves some out. Found here are around 100,000 clones, around 83% of them singletons; the top ten hold around 2.2%. The sample was peripheral blood. These receptor sequences come from a human donor in a cohort sampled during active COVID-19. Both conserved end residues are part of each CDR3. Each record gives: V gene, J gene, clone size, D gene, CDR3 protein, CDR3 DNA. D genes are given only for firm matches. Some rows have no size entry. The others give once, few or many, or a class for an expanded clone.

V gene: TRBV28
J gene: TRBJ2-2
clone size: NA
D gene: TRBD2
CDR3 protein: CASLAGLNTGELFF
CDR3 DNA: TGTGCCAGCTTAGCGGGGCTGAACACCGGGGAGCTGTTTTTT

V gene: TRBV6-5
J gene: TRBJ2-2
clone size: NA
D gene: TRBD1
CDR3 protein: CASSGQGESGELFF
CDR3 DNA: TGTGCCAGCTCGGGACAGGGGGAGAGCGGGGAGCTGTTTTTT

V gene: TRBV29-1
J gene: TRBJ1-2
clone size: NA
D gene: TRBD1
CDR3 protein: CSGLDPGTGKNGYTF
CDR3 DNA: TGCAGCGGTCTAGACCCCGGGACAGGGAAGAACGGCTACACCTTC

V gene: TRBV7-2
J gene: TRBJ2-2
clone size: NA
D gene: TRBD2
CDR3 protein: CASSEGRLAVTGELFF
CDR3 DNA: TGTGCCAGCAGTGAGGGCAGACTAGCGGTCACCGGGGAGCTGTTTTTT

V gene: TRBV6-6
J gene: TRBJ2-6
clone size: once
D gene: NA
CDR3 protein: CASSYSTDSGANVLTF
CDR3 DNA: TGTGCCAGCAGTTACTCGACAGACTCTGGGGCCAACGTCCTGACTTTC

V gene: TRBV18
J gene: TRBJ1-6
clone size: NA
D gene: NA
CDR3 protein: CASSPGWQGMNSPLHF
CDR3 DNA: TGTGCCAGCTCACCCGGGTGGCAGGGAATGAATTCACCCCTCCACTTT

V gene: TRBV7-8
J gene: TRBJ2-3
clone size: NA
D gene: NA
CDR3 protein: CASSWREGSSTDTQYF
CDR3 DNA: TGTGCCAGCAGCTGGCGAGAGGGCTCTAGCACAGATACGCAGTATTTT

V gene: TRBV3-1/TRBV3-2
J gene: TRBJ1-3
clone size: NA
D gene: TRBD1
CDR3 protein: CASSPRTGGIGNTIYF
CDR3 DNA: TGTGCCAGCAGCCCGAGGACAGGGGGCATTGGAAACACCATATATTTT

V gene: TRBV28
J gene: TRBJ2-3
clone size: NA
D gene: TRBD2
CDR3 protein: CASREGTSGTDTQYF
CDR3 DNA: TGTGCCAGCAGGGAGGGGACTAGCGGCACAGATACGCAGTATTTT

V gene: TRBV19
J gene: TRBJ1-4
clone size: NA
D gene: TRBD1
CDR3 protein: CASSPPGQGYEKLFF
CDR3 DNA: TGTGCCAGTAGCCCCCCGGGACAGGGTTATGAAAAACTGTTTTTT